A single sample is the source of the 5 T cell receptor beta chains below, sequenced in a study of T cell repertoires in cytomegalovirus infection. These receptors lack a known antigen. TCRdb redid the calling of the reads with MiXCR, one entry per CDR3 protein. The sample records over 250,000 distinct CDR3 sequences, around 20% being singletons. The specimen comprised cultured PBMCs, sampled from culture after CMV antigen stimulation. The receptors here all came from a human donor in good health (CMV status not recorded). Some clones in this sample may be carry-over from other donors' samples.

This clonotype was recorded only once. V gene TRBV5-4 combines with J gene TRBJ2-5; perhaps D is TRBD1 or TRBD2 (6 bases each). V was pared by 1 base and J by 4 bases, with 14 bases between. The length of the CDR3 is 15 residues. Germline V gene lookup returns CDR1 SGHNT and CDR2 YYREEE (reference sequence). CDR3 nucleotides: TGTGCCAGCAGCTTGACGACAGGAGGGCGAGAGACCCAGTACTTC. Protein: CASSLTTGGRETQYF.

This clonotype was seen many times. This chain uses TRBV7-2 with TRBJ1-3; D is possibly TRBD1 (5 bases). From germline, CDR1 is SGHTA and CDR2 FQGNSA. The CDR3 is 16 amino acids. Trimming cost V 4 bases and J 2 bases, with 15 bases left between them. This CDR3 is CASSYQRGIAGNTIYF. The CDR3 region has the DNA TGTGCCAGCAGCTACCAACGGGGCATTGCTGGAAACACCATATATTTT.

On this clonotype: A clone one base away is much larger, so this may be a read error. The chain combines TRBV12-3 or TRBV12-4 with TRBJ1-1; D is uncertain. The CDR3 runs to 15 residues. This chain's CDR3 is CASSSSPRGNTEALF. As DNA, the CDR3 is TGTGCCAGCAGCAGTAGCCCCCGGGGAAACACTGAAGCTCTCTTT.

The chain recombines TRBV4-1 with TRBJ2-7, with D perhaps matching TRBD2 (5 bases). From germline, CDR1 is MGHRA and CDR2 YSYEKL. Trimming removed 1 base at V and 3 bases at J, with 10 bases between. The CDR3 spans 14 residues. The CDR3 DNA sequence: TGCGCCAGCAGCCAAGGTGACGGGGACTACGAGCAGTACGTC. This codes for CASSQGDGDYEQYV.

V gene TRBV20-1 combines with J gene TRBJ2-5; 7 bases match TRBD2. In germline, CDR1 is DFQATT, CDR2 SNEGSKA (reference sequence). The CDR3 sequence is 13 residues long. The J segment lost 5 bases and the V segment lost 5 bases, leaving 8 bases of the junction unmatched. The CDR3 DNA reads TGCAGTGCTCAAAGGACTAGAGATGAGACCCAGTACTTC. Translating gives CSAQRTRDETQYF.